A selection of T cell receptor beta chains follows, all from one sample in a study of blood T cells in healthy people across ages. TCRdb redid the calling of the 5' RACE reads with MiXCR, one entry per CDR3 protein. The sample contains 650,000 or so distinct CDR3 sequences, approximately 52% of which appear only once. Sequencing was done on a sample of blood. The origin of the receptors is an elderly woman in good health. Each CDR3 is given with its conserved first and last residue. A D gene is named only where the DNA matches it firmly. Rows give clone size only sometimes, using once, few, many, or a class for an expanded clone.

D,size,J,V,DNA,CDR3
TRBD1,few,TRBJ2-3,TRBV9,TGTGCCAGCAGCGCCGACAGGGGAATAGATACGCAGTATTTT,CASSADRGIDTQYF
NA,NA,TRBJ1-1,TRBV12-3/TRBV12-4,TGTGCCAGCAGTACCAGACAGATGAACACTGAAGCTTTCTTT,CASSTRQMNTEAFF
NA,many,TRBJ2-5,TRBV29-1,TGCAGCGTTGGGGCGTCCCAAGAGACCCAGTACTTC,CSVGASQETQYF
NA,few,TRBJ2-6,TRBV6-1,TGTGCCAGCAGTGAGCGGATCCCTGGGGCCAACGTCCTGACTTTC,CASSERIPGANVLTF
TRBD1,NA,TRBJ2-6,TRBV5-1,TGCGCCAGCAGCTTGAGGGACAGCTTGGGATCTGGGGCCAACGTCCTGACTTTC,CASSLRDSLGSGANVLTF
NA,many,TRBJ1-1,TRBV7-9,TGTGCCAGCAGCTTGGAGAACACTGAAGCTTTCTTT,CASSLENTEAFF
TRBD1,many,TRBJ2-5,TRBV12-3/TRBV12-4,TGTGCCAGCAGTTTCCAACCGGGACAGCAAGAGACCCAGTACTTC,CASSFQPGQQETQYF
NA,few,TRBJ1-2,TRBV7-9,TGTGCCAGCAGCTTCGCTCAGGCCCACTATGGCTACACCTTC,CASSFAQAHYGYTF
TRBD1,NA,TRBJ2-1,TRBV3-1,TGTGCCAGCAGCCACTTAGGGGGCGATGAGCAGTTCTTC,CASSHLGGDEQFF
TRBD1,NA,TRBJ2-1,TRBV7-2,TGTGCCAGCAGCTCCCCCATAGGGACAGGGTCCTACGAGCAGTTCTTC,CASSSPIGTGSYEQFF
NA,few,TRBJ1-5,TRBV5-1,TGCGCCAGCAGCTTGGCGGGGGGAGGAAATCAGCCCCAGCATTTT,CASSLAGGGNQPQHF
NA,NA,TRBJ1-5,TRBV2,TGTGCCAGCAGTGAATGGGACGTGAATCAGCCCCAGCATTTT,CASSEWDVNQPQHF
NA,NA,TRBJ1-2,TRBV28,TGTACCAGCAGTGATCGACCCGGGGGGCTATATGGCTACACCTTC,CTSSDRPGGLYGYTF
NA,NA,TRBJ2-3,TRBV7-2,TGTGCCAGCAGCTCAAGTCGGGTTGGTACAGATACGCAGTATTTT,CASSSSRVGTDTQYF
TRBD1,NA,TRBJ1-1,TRBV2,TGTGCCAGCAGCGCCCCCGGACAGGCAAACACTGAAGCTTTCTTT,CASSAPGQANTEAFF
NA,few,TRBJ1-3,TRBV7-2,TGTGCCAGCAGCTTTGGTTCGGGAAACACCATATATTTT,CASSFGSGNTIYF
NA,NA,TRBJ2-5,TRBV24-1,TGTGCCACCAGTACATTCTCGGGGGAGCAGTACTTC,CATSTFSGEQYF
NA,many,TRBJ2-1,TRBV7-9,TGTGCCAGCAGCTTAGGTCTCGGTGGGCCTAACAATGAGCAGTTCTTC,CASSLGLGGPNNEQFF
TRBD2,many,TRBJ2-7,TRBV3-1,TGTGCCAGCACCCGCACGAATAGCGGGATAGGCGAGCAGTACTTC,CASTRTNSGIGEQYF
NA,NA,TRBJ1-1,TRBV20-1,TGCAGTGCCAGGGCCCCGGGACAAGGGAAACGAGAAGCTTTCTTT,CSARAPGQGKREAFF
TRBD1,few,TRBJ1-2,TRBV5-8,TGTGCCAGCAGCCAGCCGACAGGGAGCTATGGCTACACCTTC,CASSQPTGSYGYTF
TRBD2,NA,TRBJ2-3,TRBV6-5,TGTGCCAGCAGTTCCCCGGGACTAGCGCCCACAGATACGCAGTATTTT,CASSSPGLAPTDTQYF
TRBD1,many,TRBJ2-6,TRBV12-3/TRBV12-4,TGTGCCAGCACCACCTCCGCCTTGGGGACAGCTGGGGCCAACGTCCTGACTTTC,CASTTSALGTAGANVLTF
NA,NA,TRBJ1-5,TRBV18,TGTGCCAGCTCACCACTAGACAGACCTTTTGGGAATCAGCCCCAGCATTTT,CASSPLDRPFGNQPQHF
NA,many,TRBJ2-7,TRBV27,TGTGCCAGTGCCTTTTTTGACGGTTCCTACGAGCAGTACTTC,CASAFFDGSYEQYF
NA,NA,TRBJ2-1,TRBV15,TGTGCCACCAGCAGAGAATACGAAGCTGAGCAGTTCTTC,CATSREYEAEQFF
NA,NA,TRBJ1-6,TRBV28,TGTGCCAGCAGTTTAAGTTACAGGAGGATTGGGAGGTCACCCCTCCACTTT,CASSLSYRRIGRSPLHF
NA,NA,TRBJ1-6,TRBV7-2,TGTGCCAGCAGCTTAGGATCGGCAGCTAATTCACCCCTCCACTTT,CASSLGSAANSPLHF
NA,NA,TRBJ2-1,TRBV7-2,TGTGCCAGCAGCTCTAGCGCCCGGGAGCAGTTCTTC,CASSSSAREQFF